A single sample gave rise to the 3 T cell receptor beta chains below, sequenced in a study of T cell responses to AZD1222 COVID-19 vaccine. Repertoires were generated with immunoSEQ multiplex PCR, while TCRdb's copy carries only in-frame clones and drops some. In the table there are approximately 79,000 clones, roughly 80% of which are singletons. This sample comprised peripheral blood, obtained 28 days after the second AZD1222 dose. These receptors originate from an adult who received the AZD1222 COVID-19 vaccine.

The chain uses TRBV27 and TRBJ2-7, with a tentative D call TRBD2 (6 bases). Germline lookup yields CDR1 MNHEY and CDR2 SMNVEV (reference sequence). V lost 0 bases and J lost 5, with 17 bases in between. This CDR3 has 16 residues. The CDR3 sequence: CASSLSAAGRIHEQYF. CDR3 in DNA: TGTGCCAGCAGTTTATCGGCGGCGGGGCGCATCCACGAGCAGTACTTC.

The gene calls are TRBV9 and TRBJ1-1, with 7 bases matching TRBD1. Losses at the gene ends were 2 bases for V and 1 base for J; bases not matched to a gene: 5. The CDR3 extends over 15 amino acids. Germline V CDR1 and CDR2: SGDLS, YYNGEE. The CDR3 coding sequence is TGTGCCAGCAGCGTTGGGAACAGGGGGAACACTGAAGCTTTCTTT. Its translation is CASSVGNRGNTEAFF.

The V call is TRBV4-3, the J call TRBJ2-1; 11 bases align to TRBD2. The V gene end was trimmed by 4 bases and the J gene end by 7 bases; junction bases not matched to a gene: 6. The CDR3 loop spans 15 amino acids. Germline loops: CDR1 LGHNA, CDR2 YSLEER. In DNA form, the CDR3 reads TGCGCCAGCAGCCCCACTAGCGGGAGATCGAATGAGCAGTTCTTC. Protein sequence: CASSPTSGRSNEQFF.